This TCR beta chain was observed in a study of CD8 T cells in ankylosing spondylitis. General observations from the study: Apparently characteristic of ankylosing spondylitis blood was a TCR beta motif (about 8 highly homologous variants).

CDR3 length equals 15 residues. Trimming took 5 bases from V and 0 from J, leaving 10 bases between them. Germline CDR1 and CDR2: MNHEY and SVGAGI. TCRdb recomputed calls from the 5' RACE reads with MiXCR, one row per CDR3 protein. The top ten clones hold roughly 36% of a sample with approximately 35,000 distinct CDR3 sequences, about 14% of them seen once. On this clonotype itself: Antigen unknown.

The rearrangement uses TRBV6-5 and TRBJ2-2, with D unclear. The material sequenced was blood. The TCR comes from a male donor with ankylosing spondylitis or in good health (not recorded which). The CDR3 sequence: CASSRTPTNTGELFF. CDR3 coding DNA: TGTGCCAGCAGTCGGACGCCAACGAACACCGGGGAGCTGTTTTTT.